These 7 T cell receptor beta chains came from one sample sequenced in a study of spatial heterogeneity in lung cancer. Whole-study results and caveats: Intratumoral expanded alpha and beta TCR counts were found to track tumor mutation counts.

TCRdb ran MiXCR on the 5' RACE reads and lists one entry per CDR3 protein. Of about 28,000 distinct CDR3 sequences in the sample, around 7% were seen once. Sample time point: sample taken at primary tumor resection. For these receptors, no antigen is known. Specimen: lung tumor tissue, collected at surgery. The origin of the receptors is a male donor with early-stage non-small cell lung cancer.

This clonotype occurred a few times. The chain uses TRBV6-2 or TRBV6-3 and TRBJ1-2; D unclear. The CDR3 is 13 amino acids. Germline V lookup: CDR1 MNHEY, CDR2 SVGEGT. The germline V and J ends were trimmed by 7 bases and 3 bases, with 12 bases remaining between them. DNA of the CDR3: TGTGCCAGCACTCTGACGATTCACTATGGCTACACCTTC. Translating it yields CASTLTIHYGYTF.

There are a few counts of this clonotype. The gene calls are TRBV6-6 and TRBJ2-1, with a weak D call TRBD1 (6 bases). Between the trimmed V and J ends, which lost 8 bases and 8 bases, there was a span of 19 bases. CDR3 length equals 14 residues. CDR1 and CDR2 from the germline V gene are MNHNY and SVGAGI (reference sequence). The CDR3 reads CASAYRDFLDEQFF. The CDR3 bases are TGTGCCAGCGCATACAGGGATTTTTTGGATGAGCAGTTCTTC.

This clonotype was counted many times. The chain carries TRBV6-2 or TRBV6-3 and TRBJ2-4; the D gene is possibly TRBD1 (5 bases). Trimming stripped 8 bases from V and 9 bases from J, with 14 bases between. The CDR3 has 12 amino acids. CDR1 and CDR2 from the germline V gene are MNHEY and SVGEGT. CDR3 nucleotide sequence: TGTGCCAGCTCCTCAGGGCCGGGCATTCAGTACTTC. This encodes CASSSGPGIQYF.

This clonotype was seen a handful of times. The rearrangement links TRBV5-5 to TRBJ2-7; the match to TRBD1 covers 10 bases. The germline gives CDR1 SGHKS, CDR2 YYEKEE (reference sequence). The CDR3 is 14 residues long. After removal of 4 bases from V and 4 bases from J, the junction contained 5 bases not matched to a gene. The CDR3 bases are TGTGCCAGCAGCGCCGGGGGACAGGGGTACGAGCAGTACTTC. The encoded protein is CASSAGGQGYEQYF.

This clonotype showed up just a few times. J is TRBJ1-4 and V is TRBV20-1, with no clear D. The CDR3 runs to 15 residues. Germline assignment: CDR1 DFQATT and CDR2 SNEGSKA (reference sequence). The ends were cut back, 1 base at V and 3 bases at J, with 12 bases in the middle. DNA of the CDR3: TGCAGTGCTAGAGTCTTGGGAACATCTAATGAAAAACTGTTTTTT. It translates to CSARVLGTSNEKLFF.

The chain uses TRBV5-4 and TRBJ2-7; the D gene is possibly TRBD2 (5 bases). Germline lookup yields CDR1 SGHNT and CDR2 YYREEE (reference sequence). With 3 bases removed from V and 7 bases from J, the gap between germline ends came to 11 bases. The CDR3 runs to 12 residues. The DNA for the CDR3 is TGTGCCAGCAGCTCGACGACGGGGGAGCAGTACTTC. Translated: CASSSTTGEQYF. The complete variable domain, with remaining parts taken from reference TRBV5-4 and TRBJ2-7, reads ETGVTQSPTHLIKTRGQQVTLRCSSQSGHNTVSWYQQALGQGPQFIFQYYREEENGRGNFPPRFSGLQFPNYSSELNVNALELDDSALYLCASSSTTGEQYFGPGTRLTVT.

This clonotype was observed many times. The chain joins TRBV11-2 to TRBJ1-2; no firm D call. CDR1 and CDR2 (germline): SGHAT, FQNNGV. The CDR3 spans 13 residues. Between the trimmed V and J ends, which lost 1 base and 2 bases, there was a span of 5 bases. CDR3 sequence reads: CASSLVENYGYTF. The CDR3 coding sequence is TGTGCCAGCAGCTTAGTAGAGAACTATGGCTACACCTTC.